This TCR beta chain emerged from a study of T cells in Graves' hyperthyroidism and ophthalmopathy (dated by TCRdb to about 2019). Study-level background: Peripheral blood was collected at initial diagnosis, before any treatment. The 75 to 100 discovery patients were divided at random into training and test sets in a 7:3 ratio. Thyroid tissue and blood T-cell repertoires from six Graves' hyperthyroidism patients were also compared in the study. Whether ophthalmopathy could be predicted prospectively was tested in an independent validation cohort made up of under 20 hyperthyroidism patients plus 17 patients who later progressed to ophthalmopathy. TCR Vbeta CDR3 sequencing of 130 to 150 peripheral blood samples (about 45 ophthalmopathy, over 70 hyperthyroidism and around 17 progressor patients) is reported in the paper. Once sampling was done, hyperthyroidism patients were given methimazole at a starting dose of 30 mg daily, whereas ophthalmopathy patients were given high-dose intravenous methylprednisolone. TCR V-J signatures able to tell the groups apart were searched for in a discovery cohort of 90 to 100 patients, of whom about 40 had Graves' ophthalmopathy and more than 55 had stable Graves' hyperthyroidism. Study-level results and caveats: Sample size was not statistically predetermined, and investigators were not blinded to group allocation. Ophthalmopathy was separated from stable hyperthyroidism by a 13 V-J signature model, with 85% to 90% sensitivity and about 81% specificity obtained in cross-validation and 80%/75% obtained in testing. Most expanded thyroid clonotypes (frequency above 0.001) were also detected in blood, suggesting blood repertoires may reflect thyroid immune responses. During validation, the model predicted progression to ophthalmopathy a median of around 6 months ahead of onset, with roughly 65% sensitivity and less than 85% specificity.

This clonotype was counted many times. This clone's antigen is unknown. It has no much larger one-base neighbor in the sample; base qualities were not kept. TCR beta CDR3 regions were amplified from RNA transcripts. The first round of RT-PCR for the TCR CDR3 was performed with the HTBI primer set and the Qiagen OneStep RT-PCR kit. A second multiplex PCR round built the libraries, followed by size selection and purification. The libraries were sequenced on an Illumina HiSeq2000 using paired-end 100 bp reads. On the authors' methods: Raw data were processed with SOAPnuke, discarding reads with adapters, uncalled bases, mean Phred below 15, or no exact constant-primer or identifier match. COPE v1.2.5 was used to merge high-quality paired reads, and clonotypes were defined as unique nucleotide sequences. MiTCR v1.1 was used to align the clonotypes against IMGT TRBV, TRBD and TRBJ reference segments. Only V-J combinations with frequency above 0.0001, covering 99% to 99.2% of repertoires, were analysed. A TCS score was defined as the ratio of F50 (clonal expansion) to E x V (chaos), with BLOSUM62-based TCRdist applied between CDR3 peptides within each V-J. Welch's t-statistics and random forest reduced fewer than 550 V-J features to roughly 13, which were used in a naive Bayes classifier (R e1071). TCRdb handled the public reads itself, with Q25 trimming in fastp and clone calling in MiXCR, and kept productive beta chains. Merged by CDR3 protein, the rows form single entries marked with the most common genes and DNA. The V and J calls were not made by the authors but by TCRdb's processing. For this sample the table gives around 520,000 distinct CDR3 sequences, of which approximately 15% were detected only once. Around a sixth of the sample belongs to the ten largest clones.

Deletion took 5 bases off V and 7 bases off J, with a span of 3 bases between the germline ends. Including cysteine and phenylalanine, the CDR3 has 10 amino acids. CDR3 DNA is the only sequence kept; it has 30 bases, read in frame from the first base. Graves' hyperthyroidism was defined as stable when no progression to ophthalmopathy occurred over 18 months of follow-up. Hyperthyroidism patients were aged 18 to 65 years and newly diagnosed, with disease duration of less than 2 months. The study excluded patients with uncontrolled infections, other autoimmune diseases, pregnancy or lactation. Clinical symptoms, serum thyroxine and TRAb, thyroid ultrasound, and orbital computed tomography formed the basis for the diagnoses. PBMCs were separated from over 9 ml of fresh peripheral blood using Ficoll-Paque density gradient centrifugation. Trizol reagent was used to extract total RNA, and RNA quality was then checked on an Agilent 2100 Bioanalyzer.

The chain employs TRBV12-3 or TRBV12-4 and TRBJ2-1; the D gene cannot be named for sure. The sample was blood. This clonotype was obtained from a woman under 30 with Graves' hyperthyroidism. The bases read TGTGCCAGCAGTACTAATGAGCAGTTCTTC. Its coded protein is CASSTNEQFF.